These T cell receptor beta chains were read from a single sample in a study of blood T cell repertoires in COVID-19. Libraries were prepared by immunoSEQ multiplex PCR; TCRdb keeps only in-frame clonotypes and omits some of them. The repertoire holds under 65,000 clones, more than 85% seen once, with 2.5% to 3.5% in the top ten. The material sequenced was peripheral blood. The receptors were gathered from a man aged 45-60 years with acute or convalescent COVID-19. Both conserved end residues are part of each CDR3. A D gene is named only where the DNA matches it firmly. Rows may omit the clone size; those that give it use once, few, many or a size class.

j_call | v_call | d_call | clone_size | cdr3_nt | cdr3_aa
TRBJ2-7 | TRBV19 | - | - | TGTGCCAGTAGTATTTTGGAGGGGCCCTACGAGCAGTACTTC | CASSILEGPYEQYF
TRBJ2-3 | TRBV10-2 | TRBD2 | - | TGCGCCACAACACTAGCGGGGGGGTCAGATACGCAGTATTTT | CATTLAGGSDTQYF
TRBJ1-5 | TRBV3-1/TRBV3-2 | - | - | TGTGCCAGCAGCCATTCAGGGGACCGCAATCAGCCCCAGCATTTT | CASSHSGDRNQPQHF
TRBJ2-2 | TRBV14 | TRBD1 | - | TGTGCCAGCAGCCCTTGGACAGGGATGTCCGGGGAGCTGTTTTTT | CASSPWTGMSGELFF
TRBJ2-3 | TRBV5-4 | TRBD2 | - | TGTGCCAGCAGCTTGCCACTAGCGGGGGCCAGCACAGATACGCAGTATTTT | CASSLPLAGASTDTQYF
TRBJ1-4 | TRBV4-2 | - | - | TGTGCCAGCAGCCAAGAGAGACTGAGGAATAATGAAAAACTGTTTTTT | CASSQERLRNNEKLFF
TRBJ1-1 | TRBV18 | - | - | TGTGCCAGCTCCCCCATCACAGGGAAGAACACTGAAGCTTTCTTT | CASSPITGKNTEAFF
TRBJ2-3 | TRBV30 | - | - | TGTGCCTGGAGCCGGGACACAGTCACAGATACGCAGTATTTT | CAWSRDTVTDTQYF
TRBJ1-6 | TRBV19 | TRBD1 | - | TGTGCCAGTAGCCCCGGGACAGGAGTTTCACCCCTCCACTTT | CASSPGTGVSPLHF
TRBJ2-7 | TRBV2 | - | once | TGTGCCAGCAGTGGGGGCGGCCTGGGGAACGAGCAGTACTTC | CASSGGGLGNEQYF
TRBJ1-5 | TRBV7-8 | TRBD1 | - | TGTGCCAGCAGTCCTATGGACAGGGACCATCAGCCCCAGCATTTT | CASSPMDRDHQPQHF
TRBJ1-2 | TRBV5-4 | - | few | TGTGCCAGCAGCTTGGATGGCAGCTATGGCTACACCTTC | CASSLDGSYGYTF
TRBJ1-5 | TRBV2 | TRBD1 | - | TGTGCCAGCAGTGATCAGGGGGCGCGACGGAATCAGCCCCAGCATTTT | CASSDQGARRNQPQHF
TRBJ1-3 | TRBV5-4 | TRBD1 | - | TGTGCCAGCAGCTTCGGGACAGGGGCTTCCTCTGGAAACACCATATATTTT | CASSFGTGASSGNTIYF
TRBJ2-5 | TRBV3-1/TRBV3-2 | - | - | TGTGCCACTCGGGGGGCAGAGACCCAGTACTTC | CATRGAETQYF
TRBJ2-7 | TRBV5-1 | - | - | TGCGCCAGCAGCCAAAACAGCTACGAGCAGTACTTC | CASSQNSYEQYF
TRBJ2-1 | TRBV24-1 | - | - | TGTGCCACCAGTGATCCCTATGAGGCTCCCAATGAGCAGTTCTTC | CATSDPYEAPNEQFF
TRBJ1-5 | TRBV29-1 | TRBD1 | - | TGCAGCGTCTCCACAGGGGTCAATCAGCCCCAGCATTTT | CSVSTGVNQPQHF
TRBJ2-3 | TRBV6-1 | TRBD2 | once | TGTGCCAGCAGTGAATACGGGACTAGCGGGGGGTCAGATACGCAGTATTTT | CASSEYGTSGGSDTQYF
TRBJ2-2 | TRBV7-8 | TRBD1 | - | TGTGCCAGCAGCTCATCCGGTGGGACAGGGTACACCGGGGAGCTGTTTTTT | CASSSSGGTGYTGELFF
TRBJ1-1 | TRBV9 | TRBD1 | - | TGTGCCAGCAGCGTAAGGGACAGTGAAGCTTTCTTT | CASSVRDSEAFF
TRBJ2-3 | TRBV7-2 | - | - | TGTGCCAGCAGCGTCCCCTCGGGGTACGCGCAGTATTTT | CASSVPSGYAQYF
TRBJ2-7 | TRBV11-2 | TRBD2 | - | TGTGCCAGCAGTCACAGCGGGGGGCAGAACTACGAGCAGTACTTC | CASSHSGGQNYEQYF
TRBJ2-3 | TRBV25-1 | - | - | TGTGCCAGCAGTGTAACAGATACGCAGTATTTT | CASSVTDTQYF
TRBJ1-2 | TRBV7-2 | TRBD1 | - | TGTGCCAGCAGCAGGGGGCCCGCTTCGAATGGCTACACCTTC | CASSRGPASNGYTF
TRBJ2-7 | TRBV6-1 | TRBD2 | - | TGTGCCAGCAGTGAAATGTGGACTAGCCACGAGCAGTACTTC | CASSEMWTSHEQYF
TRBJ2-3 | TRBV10-1 | - | - | TGCGCCAGCAGTGATTTCCCTAACGGAGGCACAGATACGCAGTATTTT | CASSDFPNGGTDTQYF
TRBJ1-1 | TRBV18 | - | - | TGTGCCAGCTCACCAGACATCCTGAGCACTGAAGCTTTCTTT | CASSPDILSTEAFF
TRBJ2-3 | TRBV18 | - | - | TGTGCCAGCTCCTTAGCTGGAAGAGGGCCAGATACGCAGTATTTT | CASSLAGRGPDTQYF
TRBJ2-7 | TRBV7-8 | TRBD2 | - | TGTGCCAGCAGCACAAGCGGGGGGGCCCCCTACGAGCAGTACTTC | CASSTSGGAPYEQYF
TRBJ2-7 | TRBV5-4 | TRBD1 | - | TGTGCCAGCAGCGGCCGGGACAGGGGCGTCAACGAGCAGTACTTC | CASSGRDRGVNEQYF
TRBJ1-6 | TRBV7-6 | TRBD1 | - | TGTGCCACCCGTAGACAGGGGGATTCACCCCTCCACTTT | CATRRQGDSPLHF
TRBJ2-1 | TRBV27 | TRBD1 | - | TGTGCCAGCAGTTTAATGCTCGGGACAGTAAGGAATGAGCAGTTCTTC | CASSLMLGTVRNEQFF
TRBJ2-2 | TRBV5-1 | TRBD1 | few | TGCGCCAGTCAGGCACAGGGGGTTTTGGATTACACCGGGGAGCTGTTTTTT | CASQAQGVLDYTGELFF
TRBJ2-6 | TRBV4-2 | TRBD1 | - | TGTGCCAGCAGCCCTAGGGACAGCTCTGGGGCCAACGTCCTGACTTTC | CASSPRDSSGANVLTF
TRBJ2-3 | TRBV5-1 | TRBD2 | - | TGCGCCAGCAGCTTCCAGCGGGGAAGCACAGATACGCAGTATTTT | CASSFQRGSTDTQYF
TRBJ1-5 | TRBV28 | TRBD1 | - | TGTGCCAGCAGTTTTAGGGGACAGACTCATCAGCCCCAGCATTTT | CASSFRGQTHQPQHF
TRBJ2-1 | TRBV12-3/TRBV12-4 | - | - | TGTGCCAGCAGTCCTAAGGGGGGGAATGAGCAGTTCTTC | CASSPKGGNEQFF
TRBJ1-1 | TRBV6-2/TRBV6-3 | - | - | TGTGCCAGCAGTTACAGGTCGGGGGACACTGAAGCTTTCTTT | CASSYRSGDTEAFF
TRBJ2-1 | TRBV6-1 | TRBD1 | once | TGTGCCAGCAGTGAAATTTGGGACAGTTACAATGAGCAGTTCTTC | CASSEIWDSYNEQFF
TRBJ2-5 | TRBV25-1 | - | - | TGTGCCAGCAGTGAATCCGGAGCTGGAGGGGAGACCCAGTACTTC | CASSESGAGGETQYF
TRBJ2-1 | TRBV6-6 | TRBD1 | - | TGTGCCAGCAGTCCCGGGACAGGGGGCAGGAATGAGCAGTTCTTC | CASSPGTGGRNEQFF
TRBJ1-1 | TRBV18 | TRBD1 | - | TGTGCCAGCTCACAGGACAGGGGTGGAACTGAAGCTTTCTTT | CASSQDRGGTEAFF
TRBJ1-1 | TRBV6-5 | TRBD1 | - | TGTGCCAGCAGTCCCTATGGGACAGGGAACACTGAAGCTTTCTTT | CASSPYGTGNTEAFF
TRBJ2-7 | TRBV30 | - | - | TGTGCCTGGAGGCGACTAGTTTCCTACGAGCAGTACTTC | CAWRRLVSYEQYF
TRBJ1-2 | TRBV13 | TRBD1 | - | TGTGCCAGCAGCTCGGACAGGGTAGGATATGGCTACACCTTC | CASSSDRVGYGYTF
TRBJ1-5 | TRBV9 | - | - | TGTGCCAGCAGCGAAATACAGGACCTGCTGTTTAGCAATCAGCCCCAGCATTTT | CASSEIQDLLFSNQPQHF
TRBJ1-5 | TRBV5-5 | - | - | TGTGCCAGCAGCTTGGTCGCAGGTTCTAATCAGCCCCAGCATTTT | CASSLVAGSNQPQHF
TRBJ2-2 | TRBV9 | TRBD2 | few | TGTGCCAGCAGCGTACTAGCGGGGAACACCGGGGAGCTGTTTTTT | CASSVLAGNTGELFF
TRBJ1-5 | TRBV6-6 | - | - | TGTGCCAGCAGTTACCCACAGGGAGAGAATCAGCCCCAGCATTTT | CASSYPQGENQPQHF
TRBJ1-3 | TRBV10-3 | - | - | TGTGCCATCAGTGAGTCAGGGGCCGGAAACACCATATATTTT | CAISESGAGNTIYF